One TCR beta chain is described in this entry. This receptor's antigen is unknown. Per-nucleotide qualities are absent, and no much larger clonotype sits a single base away. TCRdb names Illumina HiSeq 1500 as the instrument used. Using fastp trimming at Q25 and MiXCR clonotype assembly, TCRdb reanalyzed the public sequencing data and kept in-frame beta chains. CDR3 protein duplicates are merged, each entry listing the most common genes and DNA. The sample yields around 94,000 distinct CDR3 sequences; about 15% were counted once. Together, the top ten hold about 8.8% of the sample. This sample was included in a study of T cell repertoires in cytomegalovirus infection (dated by TCRdb to 2018 to 2020). Regarding the complete study: The HLA type of each donor mattered for the analysis, because public TCR beta signatures pointed to carriage of CMV infection along with the matching HLA type. Overall study results and their limits: Carriers of CMV infection plus the relevant HLA type were discriminated by the cumulative frequency of public TCR beta family members in the study cohort and in an independent roughly 400-donor cohort. The ex vivo response was dominated by HLA-C-restricted CMV-specific TCR beta clonotypes, which also provided the single most frequent clonotype in two of eight donors.

From the cysteine through the phenylalanine, the CDR3 covers 14 amino acids. Only CDR3 DNA is held: 42 bases, read in frame from base 1. Taken from the germline V gene (reference sequence), the CDR1 and CDR2 loops are LNHDA and SQIVND. Trimming takes 3 bases from V and 3 bases from J, and the germline ends sit 10 bases apart. The receptor was isolated from a human donor in good health (CMV status not recorded). Some clones in this sample may be carry-over from other donors' samples. Recombination joined TRBV19 with TRBJ2-3; the D gene is not confidently resolved. Source material: PBMCs. The base sequence is TGTGCCAGTAGTATCCTGCCCGGAACAGATACGCAGTATTTT. Translation gives CASSILPGTDTQYF.